This T cell receptor (beta chain) comes out of a study of beta chain features in type 1 diabetes. To note about this clone: Its target is not known.

General observations from the study: HLA influence on TCRB rearrangement stayed unresolved here. Among patients with Type 1 diabetes, TCRB CDR3s were moderately but significantly shorter in every one of the four CD4+ subsets. An over-representation of cells with high TCR expression could result from cDNA sequencing.

The CDR3 contains 13 residues. Trimming removed 3 bases from V and 7 bases from J; junction bases left unmatched: 3. Germline CDR1 is MNHEY and CDR2 is SMNVEV (reference sequence). Sequenced material consisted of expressed TCRB transcripts (all of the isolated RNA was reverse transcribed). The assay was immunoSEQ multiplex PCR, and TCRdb's table has in-frame clones only and misses some. The top ten clones hold almost 0.065% of a sample with around 430,000 clones, around 30% of them seen once. J is TRBJ1-2 and V is TRBV27; 9 bases agree with TRBD1. The sequence came from a man between 18 and 29 years old in good health. The specimen was naive CD4+ T cells from blood. The CDR3 loop is CASSFTGGTGYTF. The CDR3 nucleotides are TGTGCCAGCAGTTTCACAGGGGGCACTGGCTACACCTTC.